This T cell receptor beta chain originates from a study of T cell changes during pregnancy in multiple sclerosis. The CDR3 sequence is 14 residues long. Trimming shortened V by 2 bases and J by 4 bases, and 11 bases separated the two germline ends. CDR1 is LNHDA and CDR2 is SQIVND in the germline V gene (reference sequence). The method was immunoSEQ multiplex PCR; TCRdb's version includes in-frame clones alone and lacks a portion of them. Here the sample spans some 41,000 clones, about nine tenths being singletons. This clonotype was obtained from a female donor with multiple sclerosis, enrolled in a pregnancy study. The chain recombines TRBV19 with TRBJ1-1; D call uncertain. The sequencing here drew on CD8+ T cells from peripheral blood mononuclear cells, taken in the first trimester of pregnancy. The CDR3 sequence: CASSIYREGTEAFF. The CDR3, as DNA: TGTGCCAGTAGTATATATCGGGAAGGCACTGAAGCTTTCTTT.